Each of the 9 T cell receptor beta chains below was sequenced from the same sample in a study of shared T cell receptors in the human thymus. Clones were read by immunoSEQ multiplex PCR, and TCRdb kept only the in-frame ones, dropping some. The data show 450,000 to 650,000 clones, with around 78% seen just once and around 0.013% held by the top ten. The sample was also reused in another study, on human thymus T cells.

The sample comprised thymocytes. The receptor source for this set is a boy in the first two years of life with a congenital heart defect.

The rearrangement uses TRBV11-2 and TRBJ2-7, with 11 positions matching TRBD1. The V gene end was trimmed by 0 bases and the J gene end by 4 bases; junction bases not matched to a gene: 11. Germline V lookup: CDR1 SGHAT, CDR2 FQNNGV. The CDR3 runs to 18 residues. CDR3 sequence reads: CASSLDVERTGGLYEQYF. The CDR3 region has the DNA TGTGCCAGCAGCTTAGATGTGGAGAGGACAGGGGGCTTATACGAGCAGTACTTC. Filled out from reference TRBV11-2 and TRBJ2-7, the complete variable domain reads EAGVAQSPRYKIIEKRQSVAFWCNPISGHATLYWYQQILGQGPKLLIQFQNNGVVDDSQLPKDRFSAERLKGVDSTLKIQPAKLEDSAVYLCASSLDVERTGGLYEQYFGPGTRLTVT.

The DNA of the CDR3 is TGTGCCTGCCCCTTCGGGGGGAGGAACACCGGGGAGCTGTTTTTT. Amino acid sequence: CACPFGGRNTGELFF. This sequence joins TRBV30 and TRBJ2-2; 7 bases fit TRBD2. The CDR3 is 15 amino acids. CDR1 is GTSNPN, CDR2 SVGIG, per germline (reference sequence). J lost 1 base, V lost 6 bases, and 8 bases had no gene match.

This chain joins TRBV4-3 and TRBJ2-7; D is perhaps TRBD1 (6 bases). In germline, CDR1 is LGHNA, CDR2 YSLEER. V lost 4 bases, J lost 3 bases, and 25 bases lay in between. The CDR3 has 18 residues. CDR3 nucleotide sequence: TGCGCCAGCAGCCGAGGGTCCCGGGACACCCACGCTGTCTACGAGCAGTACTTC. Translated: CASSRGSRDTHAVYEQYF.

This rearrangement joins TRBV28 to TRBJ2-7; D possibly corresponds to TRBD1 (6 bases). This CDR3 contains 12 residues. Trimming took off 3 bases at V and 5 bases at J, with 8 bases between the two ends. Per the germline V gene, CDR1 is MDHEN and CDR2 is SYDVKM. CDR3 DNA sequence: TGTGCCAGCAGTTTTCAGGGGCACGAGCAGTACTTC. Its protein product is CASSFQGHEQYF.

The chain uses TRBV11-2 and TRBJ1-2, with 7 positions matching TRBD1. Germline V lookup: CDR1 SGHAT, CDR2 FQNNGV. V dropped 4 bases and J dropped 4; count of bases not matched to a gene: 6. The CDR3 length is 14 residues. The CDR3 region is CASSSRQGGYGYTF. DNA of the CDR3: TGTGCCAGCAGCTCGCGACAGGGTGGCTATGGCTACACCTTC.

This sequence joins TRBV4-1 and TRBJ1-1; a possible D gene is TRBD1 (6 bases). The CDR3 covers 15 residues. Germline assignment: CDR1 MGHRA and CDR2 YSYEKL. Trimming cost V 6 bases and J 1 base, with 15 bases left between them. CDR3 protein: CASSLTGCGNTEAFF. The DNA for the CDR3 is TGCGCCAGCAGTCTCACAGGGTGCGGGAACACTGAAGCTTTCTTT.

The genes are TRBV11-2 and TRBJ2-3; D call uncertain. The ends were cut back, 2 bases at V and 3 bases at J, with 12 bases in the middle. Looked up from germline, CDR1 is SGHAT and CDR2 is FQNNGV. The CDR3 extends over 15 amino acids. As DNA, the CDR3 is TGTGCCAGCAGCTTAATAAATCCGGAGACAGATACGCAGTATTTT. This sequence encodes CASSLINPETDTQYF.

The rearrangement links TRBV27 to TRBJ1-5; 8 nucleotides line up with TRBD1. Trimming cost V 4 bases and J 7 bases; bases outside gene matches: 6. Germline V gives CDR1 MNHEY, CDR2 SMNVEV (reference sequence). The CDR3 has 14 residues. CDR3 in DNA: TGTGCCAGCAGTTCCCACAGGGGGACCCAGCCCCAGCATTTT. Encoded protein: CASSSHRGTQPQHF.

This chain joins TRBV5-1 and TRBJ1-2; a weak D match, TRBD1 (5 bases). The ends were cut back, 4 bases at V and 7 bases at J, with 14 bases in the middle. Per germline, CDR1 SGHRS and CDR2 YFSETQ. CDR3 length equals 13 residues. CDR3 loop: CASSTWGPGGYTF. The DNA of the CDR3 is TGCGCCAGCAGCACATGGGGCCCCGGTGGCTACACCTTC.